This T cell receptor beta chain emerged from a study of Graves' ophthalmopathy and Graves' hyperthyroidism. General study findings and limits: Blood was where most expanded thyroid clonotypes above 0.001 frequency also turned up. Progression of ophthalmopathy was predicted by the model with roughly 65% sensitivity and 72.22% specificity.

Germline-derived CDR1 and CDR2 are MGHDK and SYGVNS. Germline trimming cut 5 bases from V and 8 bases from J; bases unmatched to any gene: 10. This CDR3 contains 14 residues. Points on this clonotype: As yet, its antigen is unknown.

RNA transcripts yielded amplified TCR beta CDR3 regions. RT-PCR with HTBI primers came first, then second-round multiplex PCR. TCRdb ran MiXCR on the multiplex PCR reads and lists one entry per CDR3 protein. The sample records approximately 700,000 distinct CDR3 sequences, approximately 40% being singletons. The specimen sequenced was peripheral blood. This TCR came from an adult man with Graves' ophthalmopathy. V is TRBV25-1 and J is TRBJ1-2, with TRBD1 matching 8 bases. CDR3 nucleotides: TGTGCCAGCAGTTCGATGACAGGGGCTGGAGGCTACACCTTC. It specifies CASSSMTGAGGYTF.